This TCR beta chain is from a study of blood T cell repertoires in COVID-19. At the level of the study: In each case, the material was cDNA or gDNA derived from T cells, B-cell-depleted T cells, or PBMCs.

Germline loops: CDR1 MNHEY, CDR2 SMNVEV (reference sequence). J gave up 5 bases and V 4 bases, and 8 bases lay outside the gene matches. This CDR3 is 14 amino acids long. Per the study methods: Amplified reference gene primers provided the basis for estimating nucleated cell counts. The protocol was immunoSEQ multiplex PCR, while the TCRdb copy is restricted to in-frame clones and leaves out a portion. Clone size and the V and J calls come from that table; the DNA yielded D and trimming. The table has under 80,000 clones, more than 75% seen once; the top ten hold more than 14%. The rearrangement joins TRBV27 to TRBJ2-7; 7 bases match TRBD1. This sequence originates from a human donor in a cohort sampled during active COVID-19. Sequencing input: peripheral blood. CDR3 sequence (DNA): TGTGCCAGCAGTTCACGGACAGGCTTCCACGAGCAGTACTTC. Its translation: CASSSRTGFHEQYF.